Below, one TCR beta chain is given with its context. The table came from immunoSEQ multiplex PCR; TCRdb's copy has only in-frame clones and leaves some out. This table has 32,000 or so clones, 70% to 75% appearing once. The entry originates in a study of radiotherapy plus CTLA-4 blockade in lung cancer. The material sequenced was peripheral blood, taken from a patient treated with radiotherapy plus ipilimumab. The receptor's source is a human donor with non-small cell lung cancer that progressed on radiotherapy plus ipilimumab.

The CDR3 region is CASRSGGPGNQPQHF. CDR3 nucleotide sequence: TGTGCCAGCAGGAGTGGGGGGCCGGGCAATCAGCCCCAGCATTTT. The rearrangement joins TRBV27 to TRBJ1-5, with a possible D match to TRBD1 (6 bases). V was cut by 6 bases and J by 2 bases, with 14 bases left in between. CDR1 and CDR2 (germline): MNHEY, SMNVEV (reference sequence). The CDR3 is made up of 15 amino acids.